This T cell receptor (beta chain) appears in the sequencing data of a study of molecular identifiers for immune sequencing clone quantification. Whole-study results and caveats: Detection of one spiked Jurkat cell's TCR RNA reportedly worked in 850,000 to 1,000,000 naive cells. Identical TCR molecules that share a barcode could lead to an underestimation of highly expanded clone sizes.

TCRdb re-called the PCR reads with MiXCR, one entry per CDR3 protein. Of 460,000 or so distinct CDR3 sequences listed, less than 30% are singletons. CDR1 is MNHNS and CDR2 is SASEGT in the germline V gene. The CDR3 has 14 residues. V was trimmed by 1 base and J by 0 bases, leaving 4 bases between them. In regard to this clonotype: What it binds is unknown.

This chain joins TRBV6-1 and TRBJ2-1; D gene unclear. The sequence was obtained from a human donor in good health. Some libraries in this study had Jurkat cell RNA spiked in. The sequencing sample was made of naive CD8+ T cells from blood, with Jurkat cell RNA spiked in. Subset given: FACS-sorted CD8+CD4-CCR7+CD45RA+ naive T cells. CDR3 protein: CASSEESSYNEQFF. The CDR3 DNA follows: TGTGCCAGCAGTGAAGAAAGCTCCTACAATGAGCAGTTCTTC.